These T cell receptor beta chains were read from a single sample in a study of spatial heterogeneity in lung cancer. TCRdb redid the calling of the 5' RACE reads with MiXCR, one entry per CDR3 protein. The sample lists under 100,000 distinct CDR3 sequences, 7% to 9% seen once, with 6.9% in the top ten. The sample in question was PBMCs, obtained at surgery. The source is a male donor with early-stage non-small cell lung cancer. Each CDR3 is given with its conserved first and last residue. D genes are given only for firm matches. A clone size is listed for some rows: how often the clone was seen (once, few, many), or a class if it is expanded.

j_call | clone_size | d_call | v_call | cdr3_nt | cdr3_aa
TRBJ1-2 | - | - | TRBV18 | TGTGCCAGCTCACCAGGCAGGACCTATGGCTACACCTTC | CASSPGRTYGYTF
TRBJ2-5 | many | - | TRBV29-1 | TGCAGCGTTTTTTCGGGATTATTGGAGACCCAGTACTTC | CSVFSGLLETQYF
TRBJ2-7 | many | - | TRBV6-2/TRBV6-3 | TGTGCCAGCAGTTACCAGACATCCTACGAGCAGTACTTC | CASSYQTSYEQYF
TRBJ2-7 | few | - | TRBV10-2 | TGCGCCAGCAGTGAGGTGGGATACGAGCAGTACTTC | CASSEVGYEQYF
TRBJ2-7 | many | - | TRBV2 | TGTGCCAGCACCCGACCAGGGTGGTCCTACGAGCAGTACTTC | CASTRPGWSYEQYF
TRBJ1-4 | few | - | TRBV2 | TGTGCCAGCAGTGAAACAGGGAAACTGTTTTTT | CASSETGKLFF
TRBJ1-1 | few | - | TRBV6-5 | TGTGCCAGCAGAAGGATCATGAACACTGAAGCTTTCTTT | CASRRIMNTEAFF
TRBJ2-3 | few | - | TRBV6-1 | TGTGCCAGCAGTGGAGTGTATACGCAGTATTTT | CASSGVYTQYF
TRBJ1-1 | - | - | TRBV20-1 | TGCAGTGCTAGAGAGGGGGGCGTGAACACTGAAGCTTTCTTT | CSAREGGVNTEAFF
TRBJ1-2 | - | - | TRBV28 | TGTGCCAGCAGGGACAGCTTCTTGGATGGCTACACCTTC | CASRDSFLDGYTF
TRBJ2-4 | - | - | TRBV12-3/TRBV12-4 | TGTGCCAGCAGTCTCGGGGGAGTAGCCAAAAACATTCAGTACTTC | CASSLGGVAKNIQYF
TRBJ2-1 | many | - | TRBV3-1 | TGTGCCAGCAGCCAAGATCAGACCGGACTCTCCTACAATGAGCAGTTCTTC | CASSQDQTGLSYNEQFF
TRBJ1-5 | many | - | TRBV24-1 | TGTGCCACCGCCCCTTGGGGGGATCAGCCCCAGCATTTT | CATAPWGDQPQHF
TRBJ2-2 | many | - | TRBV2 | TGTGCCAGCAGTGGCACAGCAGGTGGGGAGCTGTTTTTT | CASSGTAGGELFF
TRBJ1-4 | many | - | TRBV5-1 | TGCGCCAGCAGCTTGAGCGGCGGATATAATGAAAAACTGTTTTTT | CASSLSGGYNEKLFF
TRBJ1-5 | few | - | TRBV15 | TGTGCCACCAGCAGAGATATTGGGGGGCTGCAGCCCCAGCATTTT | CATSRDIGGLQPQHF
TRBJ2-1 | many | TRBD2 | TRBV5-1 | TGCGCCAGCAGCTTGTTAGCGGGAGCGGATGAGCAGTTCTTC | CASSLLAGADEQFF
TRBJ2-2 | few | - | TRBV10-3 | TGTGCCATCAGTGATTTCGGCACCGGGGAGCTGTTTTTT | CAISDFGTGELFF
TRBJ1-1 | many | - | TRBV12-3/TRBV12-4 | TGTGCCAGCACGGAGAGCTTAACCCTAAGGACTGAAGCTTTCTTT | CASTESLTLRTEAFF
TRBJ1-5 | many | - | TRBV6-2/TRBV6-3 | TGTGCCAGCAGTTTCGTCCCTCAGGCCCAGCATTTT | CASSFVPQAQHF
TRBJ1-4 | many | - | TRBV25-1 | TGTGCCAGCAGCGCCTGGGGGGGTGCTAATGAAAAACTGTTTTTT | CASSAWGGANEKLFF
TRBJ2-5 | many | TRBD1 | TRBV11-2 | TGTGCCAGCAGCCCCCGGACAGGGGGGAAAGAGACCCAGTACTTC | CASSPRTGGKETQYF
TRBJ2-7 | - | - | TRBV5-1 | TGCGCCAGCAGCGTAGGATCCTCCTACGAGCAGTACTTC | CASSVGSSYEQYF
TRBJ2-1 | few | TRBD2 | TRBV4-3 | TGCGCCAGCAGCCAAGTGGTTGGGGGGGGCTACAATGAGCAGTTCTTC | CASSQVVGGGYNEQFF
TRBJ1-1 | - | TRBD1 | TRBV20-1 | TGCAGTGCTAGAGATCACACGGACAGGGGGCAGAACACTGAAGCTTTCTTT | CSARDHTDRGQNTEAFF
TRBJ2-1 | - | - | TRBV7-4 | TGTGCCAGCAGCTTAAAGGACCCCCACTACAATGAGCAGTTCTTC | CASSLKDPHYNEQFF
TRBJ2-5 | - | TRBD2 | TRBV29-1 | TGCAGCGTTGCCCGCCCCGGGACTACCAGGAAGACCCAGTACTTC | CSVARPGTTRKTQYF
TRBJ1-1 | - | - | TRBV10-3 | TGTGCCACTCAGGACAGTATGTACACTGAAGCTTTCTTT | CATQDSMYTEAFF
TRBJ2-3 | many | - | TRBV18 | TGTGCCAGCTCACCCGATACCGGGATTGATACGCAGTATTTT | CASSPDTGIDTQYF
TRBJ2-1 | - | - | TRBV7-9 | TGTGCCAGCAGCTTAGGGACCCCGTCCGGCGATGAGCAGTTCTTC | CASSLGTPSGDEQFF
TRBJ1-2 | - | TRBD1 | TRBV6-2/TRBV6-3 | TGTGCCAGCAGTTACCCTGCAGGGGGATCCAGCGTTAACTATGGCTACACCTTC | CASSYPAGGSSVNYGYTF
TRBJ2-1 | few | - | TRBV5-8 | TGTGCCAGCAGCACGACAGGTCTCCCGGGGCAGTTCTTC | CASSTTGLPGQFF
TRBJ2-2 | - | - | TRBV5-1 | TGCGCCCCCACCGGGGAGCTGTTTTTT | CAPTGELFF
TRBJ1-1 | many | - | TRBV7-3 | TGTGCCAGCAGCTCCGGGCCGAACACTGAAGCTTTCTTT | CASSSGPNTEAFF
TRBJ2-5 | many | - | TRBV2 | TGTGCCAGCAATGAAATACTAGCCGGAGAGACCCAGTACTTC | CASNEILAGETQYF
TRBJ2-7 | - | - | TRBV6-6 | TGTGCCAGCAGTTACGAAGTGGAGGGACCTTACGAGCAGTACTTC | CASSYEVEGPYEQYF
TRBJ2-7 | - | - | TRBV18 | TGTGCCAGCTCAACGCAGGGCTACGAGCAGTACTTC | CASSTQGYEQYF
TRBJ1-5 | few | TRBD1 | TRBV20-1 | TGCAGTGCTTCCCGACAGGGAGTGGGCAATCAGCCCCAGCATTTT | CSASRQGVGNQPQHF
TRBJ1-6 | few | - | TRBV28 | TGTGCCAGCAGTTTGTCTTCACCCCTCCACTTT | CASSLSSPLHF
TRBJ2-5 | few | TRBD1 | TRBV6-6 | TGTGCCAGCAGTTACTCGGGACAGGGGGAGACCCAGTACTTC | CASSYSGQGETQYF
TRBJ2-7 | few | - | TRBV6-4 | TGTGCCAGCAGTGACTCCGACATATACGAGCAGTACTTC | CASSDSDIYEQYF
TRBJ1-1 | - | TRBD1 | TRBV5-5 | TGTGCCAGCAGCCTACGGGGACAGGGGTCGGTATCGGCTTTCTTT | CASSLRGQGSVSAFF
TRBJ2-7 | few | - | TRBV7-8 | TGTGCCAGCAGCCCGTATCGACTTACTACTTCCTACGAGCAGTACTTC | CASSPYRLTTSYEQYF
TRBJ2-7 | many | TRBD1 | TRBV5-5 | TGTGCCAGCAGCCCACCGACAGGGTCCCACGAGCAGTACTTC | CASSPPTGSHEQYF
TRBJ2-5 | many | - | TRBV5-1 | TGCGCCAGCAGCTTGAGGGAGAGAGGGGAGACCCAGTACTTC | CASSLRERGETQYF
TRBJ2-7 | - | TRBD2 | TRBV5-1 | TGCGCCAGCAGCTTGTCACTAGCGATCGGCGAGCAGTACTTC | CASSLSLAIGEQYF
TRBJ1-1 | many | TRBD1 | TRBV2 | TGTGCCAGCAGCCAAAAGGACAGGGTGACTGAAGCTTTCTTT | CASSQKDRVTEAFF
TRBJ2-5 | many | TRBD2 | TRBV10-3 | TGTGCCATCAGCTCTAGCGGGGAGACCCAGTACTTC | CAISSSGETQYF
TRBJ2-3 | - | - | TRBV29-1 | TGCAGCGTTGATACTAGCACAGATACGCAGTATTTT | CSVDTSTDTQYF
TRBJ2-1 | - | - | TRBV2 | TGTGCCAGCAGTTTACTTGGGGGGAATGAGCAGTTCTTC | CASSLLGGNEQFF
TRBJ2-3 | - | - | TRBV29-1 | TGCAGCGTTGGTAGAGGGATATCCACAGATACGCAGTATTTT | CSVGRGISTDTQYF
TRBJ1-1 | - | - | TRBV27 | TGTGCCAGCAGTTTCCCAGGTGCCACTGAAGCTTTCTTT | CASSFPGATEAFF
TRBJ1-1 | few | - | TRBV20-1 | TGCAGTGCTAGAATTGGGATCGGCACTGAAGCTTTCTTT | CSARIGIGTEAFF
TRBJ2-1 | few | TRBD1 | TRBV29-1 | TGCAGCGTTCACAGGGGGTTTGAGCAGTTCTTC | CSVHRGFEQFF
TRBJ1-3 | few | - | TRBV24-1 | TGTGCCACCAGTGATCCAGGGACCTCTGGAAACACCATATATTTT | CATSDPGTSGNTIYF
TRBJ2-7 | - | TRBD2 | TRBV12-3/TRBV12-4 | TGTGCCAGCAGCCAACTAGCGGGGGCGTCCTACGAGCAGTACTTC | CASSQLAGASYEQYF
TRBJ2-5 | - | TRBD1 | TRBV29-1 | TGCAGCGCCGGGACAGCGAAAGAGACCCAGTACTTC | CSAGTAKETQYF
TRBJ2-3 | few | TRBD2 | TRBV4-3 | TGCGCCAGCCGGACCGGGACTAGCTGGGGTACGCAGTATTTT | CASRTGTSWGTQYF